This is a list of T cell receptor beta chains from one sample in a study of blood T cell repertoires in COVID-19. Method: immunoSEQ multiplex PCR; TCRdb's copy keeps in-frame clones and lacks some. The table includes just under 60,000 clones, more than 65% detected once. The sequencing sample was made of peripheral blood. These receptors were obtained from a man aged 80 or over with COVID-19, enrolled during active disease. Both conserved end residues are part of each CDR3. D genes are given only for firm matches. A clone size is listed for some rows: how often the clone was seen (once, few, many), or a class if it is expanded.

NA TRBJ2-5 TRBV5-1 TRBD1 TGCGCCAGCAGCCCTCTTCCCTCGGACAGGCCGGGAGAGACCCAGTACTTC CASSPLPSDRPGETQYF
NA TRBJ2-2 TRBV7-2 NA TGTGCCAGCAGCTTTTCCCGAGGAGGGAACGGGGAGCTGTTTTTT CASSFSRGGNGELFF
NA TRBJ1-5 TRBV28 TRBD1 TGTGCCAGCAGTTTATTCCGGACAGGGGGCACGAGCAATCAGCCCCAGCATTTT CASSLFRTGGTSNQPQHF
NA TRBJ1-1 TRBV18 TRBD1 TGTGCCAGCTCACCTGGGACAGGGGGCACTGAAGCTTTCTTT CASSPGTGGTEAFF
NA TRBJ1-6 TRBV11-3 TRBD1 TGTGCCAGCAGCCTCTCAGGGGGCCTGAATTCACCCCTCCACTTT CASSLSGGLNSPLHF
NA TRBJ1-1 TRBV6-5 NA TGTGCCAGCAGCCCCACGCGGTTGAACACTGAAGCTTTCTTT CASSPTRLNTEAFF
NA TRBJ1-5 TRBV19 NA TGTGCCAGTAGTATAGAGTACAATCAGCCCCAGCATTTT CASSIEYNQPQHF
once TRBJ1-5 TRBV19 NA TGTGCCAGTAGCTCAACAGGGAATAGCAATCAGCCCCAGCATTTT CASSSTGNSNQPQHF
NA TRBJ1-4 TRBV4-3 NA TGCGCCAGCAGCCAACAGTACGCAGGCGAAAAACTGTTTTTT CASSQQYAGEKLFF
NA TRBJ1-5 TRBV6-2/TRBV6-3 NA TGTGCCAGCAGTCGGACGACAGTAAAACAGCCCCAGCATTTT CASSRTTVKQPQHF
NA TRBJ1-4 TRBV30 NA TGTGCCTGGAGTGAAGGGGCTGCAACTAATGAAAAACTGTTTTTT CAWSEGAATNEKLFF
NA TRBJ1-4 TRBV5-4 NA TGTGCCAGCAGCTCGCCGACGGAGTCAAGTAATGAAAAACTGTTTTTT CASSSPTESSNEKLFF
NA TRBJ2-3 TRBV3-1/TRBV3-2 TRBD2 TGTGCCAGCAGCCGCACCATCCAACTAGCGGGTGGGCCTATTTTT CASSRTIQLAGGPIF
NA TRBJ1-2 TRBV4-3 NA TGCGCCAGCAGCCAAGAAAAAGGGGCCGACAGTGCAGGGGCTGGCTACACCTTC CASSQEKGADSAGAGYTF
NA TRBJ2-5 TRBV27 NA TGTGCCAGCGGGATTTGGGGGGAGGAGACCCAGTACTTC CASGIWGEETQYF
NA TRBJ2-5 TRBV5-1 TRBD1 TGCGCCAGCAGCCAGGGACAGTTAAAAGAGACCCAGTACTTC CASSQGQLKETQYF
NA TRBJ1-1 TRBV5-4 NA TGTGCCAGCAGTGAGAGACAGGCCGGTAGCACTGAAGCTTTCTTT CASSERQAGSTEAFF
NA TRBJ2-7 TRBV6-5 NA TGTGCCAGCAACAGACAGGGAGGATCCGGCGAGCAGTACTTC CASNRQGGSGEQYF
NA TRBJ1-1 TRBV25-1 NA TGTGCCAGCAGCCGGGACACGATAGAAGCTTTCTTT CASSRDTIEAFF
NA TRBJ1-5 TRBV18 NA TGTGCCAGCTCAACAGGTATGGAGAATCAGCCCCAGCATTTT CASSTGMENQPQHF
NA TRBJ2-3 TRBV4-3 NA TGCGCCAGCAGCCAAGATCGGGCTAGCGGCACAGATACGCAGTATTTT CASSQDRASGTDTQYF
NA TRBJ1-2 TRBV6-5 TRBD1 TGTGCCAGCAGGCAACAGGGGGACTATGGCTACACCTTC CASRQQGDYGYTF
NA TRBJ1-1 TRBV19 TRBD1 TGTGCCAGTAGTTACAGGGGGCGTCTCACTGAAGCTTTCTTT CASSYRGRLTEAFF
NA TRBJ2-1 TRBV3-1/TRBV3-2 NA TGTGCCAGCAGCCACCGGGGTGAGCAGTTCTTC CASSHRGEQFF
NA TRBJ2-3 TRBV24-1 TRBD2 TGTGCCACCAGCCAGCGGGGGGAAAGCACAGATACGCAGTATTTT CATSQRGESTDTQYF
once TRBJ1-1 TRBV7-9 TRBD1 TGTGCCAGCAGCTCCTGGGGACAGCCGAACACTGAAGCTTTCTTT CASSSWGQPNTEAFF
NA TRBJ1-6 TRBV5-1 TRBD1 TGCGCCAGCAGCTTGGATACAGGGGAGAGTAATTCACCCCTCCACTTT CASSLDTGESNSPLHF
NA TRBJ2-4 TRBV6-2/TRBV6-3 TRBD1 TGTGCCAGCAGTTACGGCCTCGCAACGACAGGGGCCGAAAACATTCAGTACTTC CASSYGLATTGAENIQYF
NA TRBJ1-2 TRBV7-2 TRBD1 TGTGCCAGCAGCTCTACAGGGGTCGGTGGCTACACCTTC CASSSTGVGGYTF
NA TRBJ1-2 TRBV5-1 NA TGCGCCAGCAGCTTTGAGGAACTCAACTATGGCTACACCTTC CASSFEELNYGYTF
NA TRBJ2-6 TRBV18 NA TGTGCCAGCTCACCTAACTCTGGGGCCAACGTCCTGACTTTC CASSPNSGANVLTF
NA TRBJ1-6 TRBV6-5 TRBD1 TGTGCCAGCACCCAAGGGACAGGGCAGAATTCACCCCTCCACTTT CASTQGTGQNSPLHF
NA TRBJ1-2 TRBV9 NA TGTGCCAGCAGCGTAGGCCCCCAGGCTTCTAACTATGGCTACACCTTC CASSVGPQASNYGYTF
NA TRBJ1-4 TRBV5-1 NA TGCGCCAGCAGCTCCGGGGGTTCTGAAAAACTGTTTTTT CASSSGGSEKLFF
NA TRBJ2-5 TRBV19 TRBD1 TGTGCCAGTAAAAGGGACAGGGGGCGAGAGACCCAGTACTTC CASKRDRGRETQYF
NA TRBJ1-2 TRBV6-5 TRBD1 TGTGCCAGCAGCCCCGACAGGGCGGCTGGCTACACCTTC CASSPDRAAGYTF
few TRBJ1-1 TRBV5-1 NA TGCGCCAGCAGCCCCACGGTCACCGCTGAAGCTTTCTTT CASSPTVTAEAFF
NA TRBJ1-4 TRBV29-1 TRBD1 TGCAGCGTGGGGACAGGAAATGAAAAACTGTTTTTT CSVGTGNEKLFF
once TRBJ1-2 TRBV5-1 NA TGCGCCAGCAGCTCACTCTCCGGGGACACCTATGGCTACACCTTC CASSSLSGDTYGYTF
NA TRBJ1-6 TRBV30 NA TGTGCCTGGAATCAGGGGTCAAACTCACCCCTCCACTTT CAWNQGSNSPLHF
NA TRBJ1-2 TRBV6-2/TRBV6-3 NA TGTGCCAGCAGTTACAGCAGGGTGAGCTACACCTTC CASSYSRVSYTF
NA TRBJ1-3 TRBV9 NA TGTGCCAGCAGCGTAGCATGGGGAGGCAACTCTGGAAACACCATATATTTT CASSVAWGGNSGNTIYF
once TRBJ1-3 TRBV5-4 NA TGTGCCAGCAGCTTTGACAGCCGAAACACCATATATTTT CASSFDSRNTIYF
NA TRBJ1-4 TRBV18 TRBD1 TGTGCCAGCTCACCGGACAGGGGGCTGAGTGAAAAACTGTTTTTT CASSPDRGLSEKLFF
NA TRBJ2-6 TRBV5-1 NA TGCGCCAGCAGCCCCGGGAGCTCTGGGGCCAACGTCCTGACTTTC CASSPGSSGANVLTF
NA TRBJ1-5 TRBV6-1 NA TGTGCCAGCAGTGAGTCTCCCTATAGCAATCAGCCCCAGCATTTT CASSESPYSNQPQHF
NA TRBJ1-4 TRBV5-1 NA TGCGCCAGCAGCCTACGGGACAACGAAAAACTGTTTTTT CASSLRDNEKLFF